These 2 T cell receptor beta chains came from one sample sequenced in a study of Ad26.COV2.S vaccination and SARS-CoV-2 variants. Documented treatment: roughly 19 received Ad26.COV2.S at low or high dose, single or two shots; roughly 5 received placebo; per-sample allocation not given. Sampling took place 63 days after the first vaccine or placebo injection. The method was immunoSEQ multiplex PCR; TCRdb's version includes in-frame clones alone and lacks a portion of them. This table holds over 450,000 clones, roughly 87% found once. The specimen comprised peripheral blood, sampled in a trial of Ad26.COV2.S vaccine versus placebo. The receptors shown here come from a person aged 18-65 years who received the Ad26.COV2.S COVID-19 vaccine or a placebo.

The J gene is TRBJ1-2, the V gene TRBV29-1, with 8 bases lining up with TRBD1. This CDR3 contains 15 residues. Germline V gives CDR1 SQVTM, CDR2 ANQGSEA. The trim removed 5 bases at V and 2 bases at J, leaving 10 bases unmatched. The CDR3 coding sequence is TGCAGCGTTTACCACAAGGGACAGGCCAACTATGGCTACACCTTC. It yields the protein CSVYHKGQANYGYTF. Supplemented by reference TRBV29-1 and TRBJ1-2, the full variable domain reads SAVISQKPSRDICQRGTSLTIQCQVDSQVTMMFWYRQQPGQSLTLIATANQGSEATYESGFVIDKFPISRPNLTFSTLTVSNMSPEDSSIYLCSVYHKGQANYGYTFGSGTRLTVV.

The gene calls are TRBV9 and TRBJ2-1, with TRBD2 matching 15 bases. CDR3 size: 15 residues. Germline loops: CDR1 SGDLS, CDR2 YYNGEE. The V and J ends lost 3 bases and 7 bases, in that order; junction bases with no gene match: 2. The CDR3: CASSAGLAGGNEQFF. The DNA for the CDR3 is TGTGCCAGCAGCGCCGGACTAGCGGGAGGGAATGAGCAGTTCTTC.